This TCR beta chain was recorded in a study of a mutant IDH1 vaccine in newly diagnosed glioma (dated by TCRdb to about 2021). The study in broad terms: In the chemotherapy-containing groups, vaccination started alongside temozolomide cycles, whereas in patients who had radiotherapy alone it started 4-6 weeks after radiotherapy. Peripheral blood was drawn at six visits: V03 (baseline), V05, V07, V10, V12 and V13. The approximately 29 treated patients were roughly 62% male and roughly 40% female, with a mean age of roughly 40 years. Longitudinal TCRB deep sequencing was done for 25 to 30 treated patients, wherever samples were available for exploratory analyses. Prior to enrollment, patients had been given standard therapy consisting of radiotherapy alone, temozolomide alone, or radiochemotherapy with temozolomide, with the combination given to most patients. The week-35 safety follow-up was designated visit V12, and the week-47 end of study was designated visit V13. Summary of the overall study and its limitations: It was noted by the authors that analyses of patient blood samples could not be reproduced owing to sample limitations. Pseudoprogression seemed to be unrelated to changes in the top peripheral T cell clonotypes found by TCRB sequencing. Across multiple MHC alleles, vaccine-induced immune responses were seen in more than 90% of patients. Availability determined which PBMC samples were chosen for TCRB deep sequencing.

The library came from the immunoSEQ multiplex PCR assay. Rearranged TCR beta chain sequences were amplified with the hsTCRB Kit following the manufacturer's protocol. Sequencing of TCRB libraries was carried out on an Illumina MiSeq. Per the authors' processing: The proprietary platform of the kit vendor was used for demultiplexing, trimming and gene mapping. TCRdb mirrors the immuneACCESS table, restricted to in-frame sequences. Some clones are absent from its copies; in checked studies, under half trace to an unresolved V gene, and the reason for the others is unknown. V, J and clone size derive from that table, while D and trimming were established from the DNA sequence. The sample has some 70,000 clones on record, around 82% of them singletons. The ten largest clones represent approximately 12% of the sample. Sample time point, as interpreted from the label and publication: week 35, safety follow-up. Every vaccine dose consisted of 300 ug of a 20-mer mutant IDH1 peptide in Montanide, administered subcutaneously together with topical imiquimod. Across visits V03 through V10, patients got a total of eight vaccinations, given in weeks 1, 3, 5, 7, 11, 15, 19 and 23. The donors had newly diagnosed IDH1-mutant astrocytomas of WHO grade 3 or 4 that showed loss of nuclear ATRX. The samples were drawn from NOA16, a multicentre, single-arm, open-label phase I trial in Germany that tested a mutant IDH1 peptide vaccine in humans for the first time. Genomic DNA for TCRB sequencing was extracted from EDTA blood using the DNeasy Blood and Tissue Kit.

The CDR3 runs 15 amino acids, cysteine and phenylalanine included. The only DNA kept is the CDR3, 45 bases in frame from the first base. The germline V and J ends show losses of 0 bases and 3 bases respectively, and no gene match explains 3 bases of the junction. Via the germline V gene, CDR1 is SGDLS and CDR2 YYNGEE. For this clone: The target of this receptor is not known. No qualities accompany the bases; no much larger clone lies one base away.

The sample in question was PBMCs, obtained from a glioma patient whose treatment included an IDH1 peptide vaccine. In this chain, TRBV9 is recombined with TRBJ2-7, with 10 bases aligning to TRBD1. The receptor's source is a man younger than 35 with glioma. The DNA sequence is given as TGTGCCAGCAGCGTAGGGACAGGGGGACACTACGAGCAGTACTTC. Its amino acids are CASSVGTGGHYEQYF.